The T cell receptor (beta chain) under discussion was sequenced for a study of blood T cell repertoires in COVID-19. The participants were between roughly 18 and 100 years old and came from 24 US areas. Cohorts were based on clinical histories the participants reported. The repertoire was sequenced with immunoSEQ multiplex PCR; TCRdb's copy has only in-frame clones and lacks some. The sample yields 360,000 or so clones, about 88% seen once. The length of the CDR3 is 14 residues. Germline loops: CDR1 KGHSH, CDR2 LQKENI. The V gene lost 5 bases and the J gene lost 3 bases, with 11 bases spanning the gap.

Sequenced sample: PBMCs or T cells enriched from blood (not recorded which). V usage is TRBV18 and J usage is TRBJ1-5; D is ambiguous. This receptor was identified in a woman in her thirties who had been exposed to COVID-19. CDR3 DNA: TGTGCCAGCTCAATTAGCCGGGTCAATCAGCCCCAGCATTTT. It translates to CASSISRVNQPQHF. Using reference TRBV18 and TRBJ1-5 for the parts outside the CDR3, the full variable domain is NAGVMQNPRHLVRRRGQEARLRCSPMKGHSHVYWYRQLPEEGLKFMVYLQKENIIDESGMPKERFSAEFPKEGPSILRIQQVVRGDSAAYFCASSISRVNQPQHFGDGTRLSIL.